This T cell receptor (beta chain) is drawn from a study of T-cell memory formation after mild COVID-19. Overall study: TCR clusters were largely donor specific. Findings and limits, study-wide: Clones that contracted from day 15 to 85 were balanced CD4/CD8, while later expanders leaned CD4+. Second-wave clones that peaked on day 37 lacked confirmed SARS-CoV-2 specificity.

The germline CDR1 and CDR2 sequences are GTSNPN and SVGIG (reference sequence). J was trimmed by 3 bases and V by 3 bases; bases with no gene match: 5. The CDR3 covers 14 residues. Concerning this clonotype itself: Its antigen remains unknown.

TCRdb reprocessed the 5' RACE reads via MiXCR and lists one record per CDR3 protein. The table lists over 120,000 distinct CDR3 sequences, roughly 19% of them singletons, with around 2% in the top ten. The sequence came from an adult woman who had mild COVID-19 (a few samples of this study predate the infection). Cell type and time point are not known. The sequencing sample was made of PBMCs or a T cell subset sorted from them (not recorded which). This chain joins TRBV30 and TRBJ2-3; 8 positions match TRBD2. In DNA, the CDR3 is TGTGCCTGGAGGACCACTAGCGGAACAGATACGCAGTATTTT. It is translated as CAWRTTSGTDTQYF.